The 18 T cell receptor beta chains below were found in one sample sequenced in a study of identical twins. TCRdb processed the 5' RACE reads anew with MiXCR; each CDR3 protein has one entry. The repertoire has 410,000 or so distinct CDR3 sequences, around 20% of them found once; the top ten carry about 12%. The material sequenced was naive T cells sorted from blood. The receptors were gathered from a man between 50 and 59 years old in good health.

The sample holds many counts of this clonotype. The gene calls are TRBV7-2 and TRBJ1-5, with D unclear. CDR3 length: 16 residues. Germline-derived CDR1 and CDR2 are SGHTA and FQGNSA. V lost 3 bases and J 0 bases, leaving 12 bases between the germline ends. As DNA, the CDR3 is TGTGCCAGCAGCTTGGCGGGAACATATAGCAATCAGCCCCAGCATTTT. This translates into CASSLAGTYSNQPQHF.

The chain is built from TRBV5-4 and TRBJ2-3, with D possibly being TRBD1 (5 bases). This CDR3 is 15 amino acids long. The germline V and J ends were trimmed by 5 bases and 1 base, with 14 bases remaining between them. Germline-derived CDR1 and CDR2 are SGHNT and YYREEE (reference sequence). CDR3 residues: CASRHTGTRTDTQYF. The CDR3 DNA follows: TGTGCCAGCAGACACACAGGCACCCGCACAGATACGCAGTATTTT.

This sequence joins TRBV9 and TRBJ2-5, with D unclear. CDR1 SGDLS and CDR2 YYNGEE come from the germline V gene. The CDR3 consists of 13 residues. V lost 4 bases and J 4 bases, leaving 11 bases between the germline ends. The CDR3 protein is CASSLGHSETQYF. CDR3 coding DNA: TGTGCCAGCAGCCTAGGCCACTCAGAGACCCAGTACTTC.

The chain uses TRBV5-1 and TRBJ2-2, with 13 bases aligning to TRBD2. This CDR3 region has 21 residues. Germline CDR1 SGHRS, CDR2 YFSETQ. Trimming at V came to 3 bases and at J to 3 bases, leaving 17 bases not matched to a gene. Written as DNA, the CDR3 is TGCGCCAGCAGCTCGGGACTAGCGGGGTCCCAAGGGGCAATCTACACCGGGGAGCTGTTTTTT. Residues: CASSSGLAGSQGAIYTGELFF.

This clonotype appeared many times. The chain combines TRBV20-1 with TRBJ2-1; 7 positions match TRBD2. V gave up 3 bases and J gave up 9 bases; unmatched junction bases: 5. Germline V gives CDR1 DFQATT, CDR2 SNEGSKA (reference sequence). The CDR3 is made up of 12 amino acids. The CDR3 DNA follows: TGCAGTGCTAGGGAGCTAGCGGCTGAGCAGTTCTTC. Its protein product is CSARELAAEQFF.

J is TRBJ2-1 and V is TRBV7-3; maybe TRBD2 (8 bases). In germline, CDR1 is SGHTA, CDR2 FQGTGA. The V end lost 5 bases, the J end lost 8 bases, and 22 bases lay between the germline ends. The CDR3 contains 16 residues. CDR3 nucleotide sequence: TGTGCCAGCAGCCAGGGGGTCGCGGGAGGAAACCATGAGCAGTTCTTC. Translating gives CASSQGVAGGNHEQFF. Full variable domain (missing parts from reference TRBV7-3 and TRBJ2-1): GAGVSQTPSNKVTEKGKYVELRCDPISGHTALYWYRQSLGQGPEFLIYFQGTGAADDSGLPNDRFFAVRPEGSVSTLKIQRTERGDSAVYLCASSQGVAGGNHEQFFGPGTRLTVL.

This clonotype was observed a handful of times. The chain is built from TRBV25-1 and TRBJ1-3, with a weak D call TRBD1 (5 bases). Trimming left V 1 base short and J 4 bases short, with 11 bases between. The length of the CDR3 is 15 residues. CDR1 and CDR2 from the germline V gene are MGHDK and SYGVNS. This chain's CDR3 is CASSESGSVGNTIYF. The CDR3 bases are TGTGCCAGCAGTGAATCAGGGAGCGTCGGAAACACCATATATTTT.

This clonotype was detected only a few times. J is TRBJ1-1 and V is TRBV12-3 or TRBV12-4; no firm D call. This CDR3 contains 13 residues. Trimming stripped 3 bases from V and 4 bases from J, with 9 bases between. CDR3 in amino acids: CASSFLPSTEAFF. CDR3 nucleotides: TGTGCCAGCAGTTTTCTACCTTCCACTGAAGCTTTCTTT.

The chain couples TRBV5-8 to TRBJ2-5; D not resolved. CDR3 length equals 15 residues. Germline V gene data show CDR1 as SGHTS and CDR2 as YDEGEE. V was pared by 0 bases and J by 1 base, with 10 bases between. The CDR3 loop is CASSLGPLLQETQYF. Written as DNA, the CDR3 is TGTGCCAGCAGCTTGGGGCCGCTCCTCCAAGAGACCCAGTACTTC.

This clonotype was recorded at least ten times. This chain connects TRBV7-9 to TRBJ2-2, with no clear D. Germline V gene data show CDR1 as SEHNR and CDR2 as FQNEAQ (reference sequence). The CDR3 has 15 amino acids. The V end lost 4 bases, the J end lost 6 bases, and 15 bases lay between the germline ends. The CDR3 coding sequence is TGTGCCAGCAGCTCTGACTCCAGATTGGCCGGGGAGCTGTTTTTT. It encodes CASSSDSRLAGELFF.

The genes are TRBV5-1 and TRBJ2-5, with D maybe TRBD1 (6 bases). This CDR3 comprises 14 residues. Germline assignment: CDR1 SGHRS and CDR2 YFSETQ. The V and J ends lost 4 bases and 3 bases respectively, with 13 bases between them. This chain's CDR3 is CASSPPAGEETQYF. The CDR3 DNA reads TGCGCCAGCAGCCCCCCGGCAGGGGAAGAGACCCAGTACTTC.

This clonotype has ten or more counts. The chain joins TRBV20-1 to TRBJ1-4; D is unclear. CDR1 DFQATT and CDR2 SNEGSKA come from the germline V gene (reference sequence). V lost 6 bases to trimming and J lost 4 bases, with 15 bases between them. This CDR3 is built from 14 residues. CDR3 in DNA: TGCAGTGCGGTGGGAGGGCAGATTAATGAAAAACTGTTTTTT. Protein: CSAVGGQINEKLFF.

The rearrangement links TRBV19 to TRBJ2-7; 7 bases map to TRBD2. Germline CDR1 LNHDA, CDR2 SQIVND (reference sequence). CDR3 length: 12 amino acids. Unmatched junction bases numbered 9, after V lost 6 bases and J lost 10 bases. The CDR3 reads CASSWIAGEQYF. For the CDR3, the DNA is TGTGCCAGTAGCTGGATCGCGGGGGAACAGTACTTC.

This clonotype showed up many times. The V gene is TRBV6-5, the J gene TRBJ2-3, with 10 bases aligning to TRBD1. Per germline, CDR1 MNHEY and CDR2 SVGAGI. The CDR3 covers 15 residues. V was pared by 4 bases and J by 5 bases, with 6 bases of the junction left unmatched. CDR3 nucleotides: TGTGCCAGCAGTTGGGGGACAGGGGATATAGATACGCAGTATTTT. This codes for CASSWGTGDIDTQYF.

The chain couples TRBV5-1 to TRBJ2-1; D possibly matches TRBD1 or TRBD2 (5 bases each). Trimming removed 0 bases at V and 5 bases at J, with 12 bases between. The V gene's germline CDR1 is SGHRS and CDR2 YFSETQ. The CDR3 is made up of 15 amino acids. Here the CDR3 DNA reads TGCGCCAGCAGCTTGGGGGGGTCTACGCACAATGAGCAGTTCTTC. Protein: CASSLGGSTHNEQFF.

This clonotype appeared many times. J is TRBJ2-7 and V is TRBV7-2, with D perhaps TRBD2 (5 bases). The CDR3 covers 14 residues. The germline V gene has CDR1 SGHTA and CDR2 FQGNSA. The V and J ends lost 3 bases and 6 bases respectively, with 15 bases between them. The CDR3 coding sequence is TGTGCCAGCAGCTTGAGCGGCCCAGCTAGCGAGCAGTACTTC. This encodes CASSLSGPASEQYF.

This clonotype was seen at least ten times. This chain links TRBV20-1 with TRBJ1-2; D gene unclear. The CDR3 extends over 10 amino acids. Per the germline V gene, CDR1 is DFQATT and CDR2 is SNEGSKA (reference sequence). Trimming shortened V by 2 bases and J by 4 bases, and 2 bases separated the two germline ends. The CDR3 region has the DNA TGCAGTGCTAGAAGCTATGGCTACACCTTC. Encoded protein: CSARSYGYTF.

The rearrangement links TRBV6-1 to TRBJ2-6, with TRBD1 matching 9 bases. CDR1 and CDR2 (germline): MNHNS, SASEGT. The CDR3 has 17 amino acids. V gave up 5 bases and J gave up 2 bases; unmatched junction bases: 7. The CDR3 DNA follows: TGTGCCAGCAGTCCTGGGGGGACAGGGACTGGGGCCAACGTCCTGACTTTC. It encodes CASSPGGTGTGANVLTF.